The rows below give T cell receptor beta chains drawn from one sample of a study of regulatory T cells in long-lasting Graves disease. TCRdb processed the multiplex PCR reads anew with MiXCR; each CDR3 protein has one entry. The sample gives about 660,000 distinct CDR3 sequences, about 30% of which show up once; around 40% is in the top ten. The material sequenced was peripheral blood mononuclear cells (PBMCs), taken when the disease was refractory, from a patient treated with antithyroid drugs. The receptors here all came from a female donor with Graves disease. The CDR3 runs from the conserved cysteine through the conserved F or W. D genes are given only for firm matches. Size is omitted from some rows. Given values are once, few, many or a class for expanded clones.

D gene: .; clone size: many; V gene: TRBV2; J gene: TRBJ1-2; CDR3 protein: CASSEAGYGYTF; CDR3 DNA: TGTGCCAGCAGTGAAGCAGGTTATGGCTACACCTTC
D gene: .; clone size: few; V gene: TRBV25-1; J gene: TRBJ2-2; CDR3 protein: CASSPNANTGELFF; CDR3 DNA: TGTGCCAGCAGTCCAAACGCGAACACCGGGGAGCTGTTTTTT
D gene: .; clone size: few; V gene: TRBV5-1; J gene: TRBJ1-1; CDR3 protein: CASSLDPRAEAFF; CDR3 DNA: TGCGCCAGCAGCTTGGATCCCCGCGCTGAAGCTTTCTTT
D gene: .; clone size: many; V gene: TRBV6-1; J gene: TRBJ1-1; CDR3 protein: CASREGQPNTEAFF; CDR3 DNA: TGTGCCAGCAGGGAAGGACAGCCTAACACTGAAGCTTTCTTT
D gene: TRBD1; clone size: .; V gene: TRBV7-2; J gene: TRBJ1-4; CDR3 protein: CASSSRGSNEKLFF; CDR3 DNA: TGTGCCAGCAGCTCCAGGGGGTCAAATGAAAAACTGTTTTTT
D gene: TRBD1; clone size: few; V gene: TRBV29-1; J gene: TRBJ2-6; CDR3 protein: CSGPLGTGKTGANVLTF; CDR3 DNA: TGCAGCGGGCCGTTAGGGACAGGGAAAACTGGGGCCAACGTCCTGACTTTC
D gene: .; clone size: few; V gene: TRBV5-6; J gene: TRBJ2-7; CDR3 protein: CASSLEGHRYEQYF; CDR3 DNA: TGTGCCAGCAGCTTGGAGGGACATCGCTACGAGCAGTACTTC
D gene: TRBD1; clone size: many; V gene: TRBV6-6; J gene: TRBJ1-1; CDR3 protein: CASSYSGQMNTEAFF; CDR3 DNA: TGTGCCAGCAGTTACTCGGGACAGATGAACACTGAAGCTTTCTTT
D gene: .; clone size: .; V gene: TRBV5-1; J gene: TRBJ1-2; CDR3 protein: CASSWDRGLDYGYTF; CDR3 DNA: TGCGCCAGCAGCTGGGACCGGGGGTTGGACTATGGCTACACCTTC
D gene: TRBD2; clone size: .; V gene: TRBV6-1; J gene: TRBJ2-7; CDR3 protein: CASRVTSGSYEQYF; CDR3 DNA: TGTGCCAGCAGGGTGACTAGCGGGAGTTACGAGCAGTACTTC
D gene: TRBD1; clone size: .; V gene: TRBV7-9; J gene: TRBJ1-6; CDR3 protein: CASSYIRDRGYSPLHF; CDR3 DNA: TGTGCCAGCAGCTATATCCGGGACAGGGGTTATTCACCCCTCCACTTT